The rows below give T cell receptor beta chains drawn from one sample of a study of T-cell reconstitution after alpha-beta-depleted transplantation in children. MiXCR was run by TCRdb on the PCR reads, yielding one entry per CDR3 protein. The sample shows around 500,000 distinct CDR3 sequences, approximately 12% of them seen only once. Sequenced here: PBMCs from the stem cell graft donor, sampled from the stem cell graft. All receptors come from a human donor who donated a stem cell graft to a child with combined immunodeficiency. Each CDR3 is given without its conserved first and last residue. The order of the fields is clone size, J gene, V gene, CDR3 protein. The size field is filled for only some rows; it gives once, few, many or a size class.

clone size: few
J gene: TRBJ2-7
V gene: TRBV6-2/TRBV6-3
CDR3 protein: ASTGTRSSYEQY

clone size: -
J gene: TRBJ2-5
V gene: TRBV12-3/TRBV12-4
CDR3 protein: ASSLWREGAETQY

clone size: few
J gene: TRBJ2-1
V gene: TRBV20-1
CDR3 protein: SALAEDTEF

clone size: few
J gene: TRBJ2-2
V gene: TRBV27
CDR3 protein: ASSYGAWSTGELF

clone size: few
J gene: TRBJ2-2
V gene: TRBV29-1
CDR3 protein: SVPGLAGAVNTGELF

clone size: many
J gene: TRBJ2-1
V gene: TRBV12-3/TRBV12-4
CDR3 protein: ASSPNSPGMGEQF

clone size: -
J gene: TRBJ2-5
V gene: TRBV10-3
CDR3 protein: AISDPIRGSAETQY

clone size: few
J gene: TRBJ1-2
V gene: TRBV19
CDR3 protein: ASSFLDSPLRGYT

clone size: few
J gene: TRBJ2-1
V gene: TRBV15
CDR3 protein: ATSIERESSYNEQF

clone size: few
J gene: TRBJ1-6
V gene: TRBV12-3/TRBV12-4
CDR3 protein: ASSFGGSPLH

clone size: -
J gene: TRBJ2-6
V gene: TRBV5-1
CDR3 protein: ASSLAWPGRSGANVLT

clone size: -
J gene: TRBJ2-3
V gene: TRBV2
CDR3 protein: ASSEVWDPITDTQY

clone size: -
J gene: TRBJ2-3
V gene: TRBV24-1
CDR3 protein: ATSDHGSSDTQY

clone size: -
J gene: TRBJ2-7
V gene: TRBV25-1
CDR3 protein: ASSELWGGTGVNEQY

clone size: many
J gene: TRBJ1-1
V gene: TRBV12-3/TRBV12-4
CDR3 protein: ASGEVGTTEAF

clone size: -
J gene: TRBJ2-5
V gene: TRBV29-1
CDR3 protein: SVVPLRETQY

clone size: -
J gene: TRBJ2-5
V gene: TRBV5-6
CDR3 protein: ASSLAVSAQETQY

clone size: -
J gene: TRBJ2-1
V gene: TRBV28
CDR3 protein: ASSTWDSYNEQF

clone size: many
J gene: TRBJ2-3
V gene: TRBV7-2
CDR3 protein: ASSLVAASSTDTQY

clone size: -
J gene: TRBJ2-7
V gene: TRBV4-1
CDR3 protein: ASSQDPPGYTYEQY

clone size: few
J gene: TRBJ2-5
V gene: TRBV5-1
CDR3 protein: ASSLGTSPLGETQY

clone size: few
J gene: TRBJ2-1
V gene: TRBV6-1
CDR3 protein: ASSPGTPWGNEQF

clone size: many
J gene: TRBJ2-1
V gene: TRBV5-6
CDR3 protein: ASSLTYGLVKGDEQF

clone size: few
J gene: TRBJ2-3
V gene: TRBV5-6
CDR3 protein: ASSLEASAGSRGDTQY

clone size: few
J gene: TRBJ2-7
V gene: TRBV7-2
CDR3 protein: ASSFSSVLSYEQY

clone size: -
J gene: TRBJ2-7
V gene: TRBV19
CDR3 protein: ASSARDTYEQY

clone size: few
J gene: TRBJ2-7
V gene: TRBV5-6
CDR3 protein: ASSSRQGSYEQY

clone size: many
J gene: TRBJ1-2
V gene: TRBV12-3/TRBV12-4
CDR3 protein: ASSLGTGGYYGYT

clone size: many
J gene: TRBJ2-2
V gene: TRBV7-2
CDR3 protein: ASSLVSNTGELF

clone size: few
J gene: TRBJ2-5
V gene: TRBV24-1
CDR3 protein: ATSENRGSETQY

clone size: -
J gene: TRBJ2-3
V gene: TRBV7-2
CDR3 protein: ASIPGLALDTQY

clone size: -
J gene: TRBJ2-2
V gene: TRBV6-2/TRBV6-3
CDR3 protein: ASLLGTGPTGELF

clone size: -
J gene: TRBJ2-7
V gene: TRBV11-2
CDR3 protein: ASSLSGSLNEQY